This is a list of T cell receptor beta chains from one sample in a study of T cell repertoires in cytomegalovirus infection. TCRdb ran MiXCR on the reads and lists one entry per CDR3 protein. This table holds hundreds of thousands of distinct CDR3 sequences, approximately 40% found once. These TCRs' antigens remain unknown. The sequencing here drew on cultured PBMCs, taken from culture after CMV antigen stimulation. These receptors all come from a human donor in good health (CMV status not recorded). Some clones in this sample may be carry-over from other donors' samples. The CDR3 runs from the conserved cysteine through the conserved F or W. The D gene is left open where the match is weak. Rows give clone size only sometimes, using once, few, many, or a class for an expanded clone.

DNA: TGTGCCAGCAGCCAACAAGGGCCTACTGGGGAGCAGTACTTC; CDR3: CASSQQGPTGEQYF; J: TRBJ2-7; V: TRBV3-1; D: .; size: .
DNA: TGTGCCAGCAGCTCCCCGGGGAGAGCCTACAATGAGCAGTTCTTC; CDR3: CASSSPGRAYNEQFF; J: TRBJ2-1; V: TRBV7-4; D: .; size: few
DNA: TGCGCCAGCGGTCGGACAGGAAGCTCCTACAATGAGCAGTTCTTC; CDR3: CASGRTGSSYNEQFF; J: TRBJ2-1; V: TRBV5-1; D: TRBD1; size: .
DNA: TGTGCCAGCAGTTCCCCCCTTAATTCACCCCTCCACTTT; CDR3: CASSSPLNSPLHF; J: TRBJ1-6; V: TRBV28; D: .; size: .
DNA: TGCGCCAGCAGCCAGGGGGACAGGGATTGGGGCTACACCTTC; CDR3: CASSQGDRDWGYTF; J: TRBJ1-2; V: TRBV4-1; D: TRBD1; size: .
DNA: TGTGCCAGCAGGAGGACGCTCGAAGCGGATACGCAGTATTTT; CDR3: CASRRTLEADTQYF; J: TRBJ2-3; V: TRBV6-1; D: .; size: few
DNA: TGCGCCAGCAGCCGGGGGGGCCTTCTGAGCAATGAGCAGTTCTTC; CDR3: CASSRGGLLSNEQFF; J: TRBJ2-1; V: TRBV4-3; D: .; size: .
DNA: TGCGCCAGCAGCCGGACTAGCGGGAGGTGGGGAGAGACCCAGTACTTC; CDR3: CASSRTSGRWGETQYF; J: TRBJ2-5; V: TRBV10-2; D: TRBD2; size: .
DNA: TGTGCTAGTGGTTTGGCCCACGGGACCAACATTCAGTACTTC; CDR3: CASGLAHGTNIQYF; J: TRBJ2-4; V: TRBV12-5; D: .; size: once
DNA: TGTGCCAGCAGCTCCATTCCGGGACAGCTCAATCAGCCCCAGCATTTT; CDR3: CASSSIPGQLNQPQHF; J: TRBJ1-5; V: TRBV7-2; D: TRBD1; size: few
DNA: TGTGCCAGCAGTTACGGTCCGTGGCAGAACACTGAAGCTTTCTTT; CDR3: CASSYGPWQNTEAFF; J: TRBJ1-1; V: TRBV12-3/TRBV12-4; D: .; size: few
DNA: TGTGCCAGCGGCCAACAGGGCCCAGGGGAGACCCAGTACTTC; CDR3: CASGQQGPGETQYF; J: TRBJ2-5; V: TRBV7-1; D: .; size: .
DNA: TGTGCCAGCAGCCTAAAAGTGCCCGATACGCAGTATTTT; CDR3: CASSLKVPDTQYF; J: TRBJ2-3; V: TRBV5-5; D: .; size: .
DNA: TGTGCCAGCAGCTTTGGGGGGACGGTCAATGAAAAACTGTTTTTT; CDR3: CASSFGGTVNEKLFF; J: TRBJ1-4; V: TRBV7-9; D: .; size: .
DNA: TGTGCCAGCAGCCCGGTAGGAGGAACCTACGAGCAGTACTTC; CDR3: CASSPVGGTYEQYF; J: TRBJ2-7; V: TRBV7-9; D: .; size: few
DNA: TGTGCCAGCAGGGGGGGAGGACACTCCTACGAGCAGTACTTC; CDR3: CASRGGGHSYEQYF; J: TRBJ2-7; V: TRBV7-3; D: .; size: .